What follows is one TCR beta chain and its context. The antigen is undetermined. These data are taken from a study of radiotherapy plus CTLA-4 blockade in lung cancer. Findings and limits, study-wide: TCR clones of tumor origin grew in blood after radiotherapy plus ipilimumab.

People whose metastatic non-small-cell lung cancer was chemo-refractory got focal radiation along with CTLA-4 blockade by ipilimumab. Assay used: immunoSEQ multiplex PCR; TCRdb lists only in-frame clones, some missing. The table lists about 48,000 clones, approximately 86% of them singletons, with around a sixth in the top ten. Per the germline V gene, CDR1 is MNHEY and CDR2 is SMNVEV (reference sequence). The CDR3 is 16 residues long. The V end lost 6 bases, the J end lost 4 bases, and 21 bases lay between the germline ends. This clonotype originated in a human donor with non-small cell lung cancer that progressed on radiotherapy plus ipilimumab. Some clones in this sample may be carry-over from other donors' samples. The sample here was peripheral blood, taken from a patient treated with radiotherapy plus ipilimumab. The genes are TRBV27 and TRBJ1-2; possibly TRBD1 for D (6 bases). CDR3 sequence: CASRGFSGGRGYGYTF. In DNA form, the CDR3 reads TGTGCCAGCAGAGGATTTAGCGGGGGGCGCGGCTATGGCTACACCTTC.